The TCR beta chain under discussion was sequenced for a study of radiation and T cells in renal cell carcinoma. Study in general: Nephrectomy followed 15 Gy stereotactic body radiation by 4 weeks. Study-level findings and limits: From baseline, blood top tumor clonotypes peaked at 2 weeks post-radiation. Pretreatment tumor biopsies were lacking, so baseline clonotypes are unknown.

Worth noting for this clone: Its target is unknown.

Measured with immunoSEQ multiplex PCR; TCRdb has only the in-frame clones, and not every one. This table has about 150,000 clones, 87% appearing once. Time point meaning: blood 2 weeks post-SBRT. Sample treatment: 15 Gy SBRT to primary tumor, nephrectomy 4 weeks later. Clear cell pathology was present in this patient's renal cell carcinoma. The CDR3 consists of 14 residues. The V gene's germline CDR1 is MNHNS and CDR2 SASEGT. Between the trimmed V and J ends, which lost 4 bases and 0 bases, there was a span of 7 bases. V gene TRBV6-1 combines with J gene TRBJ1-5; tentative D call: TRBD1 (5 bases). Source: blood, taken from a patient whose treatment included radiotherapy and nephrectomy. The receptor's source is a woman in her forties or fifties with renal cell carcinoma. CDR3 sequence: CASSGQPSNQPQHF. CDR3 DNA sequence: TGTGCCAGCAGTGGACAGCCTAGCAATCAGCCCCAGCATTTT.